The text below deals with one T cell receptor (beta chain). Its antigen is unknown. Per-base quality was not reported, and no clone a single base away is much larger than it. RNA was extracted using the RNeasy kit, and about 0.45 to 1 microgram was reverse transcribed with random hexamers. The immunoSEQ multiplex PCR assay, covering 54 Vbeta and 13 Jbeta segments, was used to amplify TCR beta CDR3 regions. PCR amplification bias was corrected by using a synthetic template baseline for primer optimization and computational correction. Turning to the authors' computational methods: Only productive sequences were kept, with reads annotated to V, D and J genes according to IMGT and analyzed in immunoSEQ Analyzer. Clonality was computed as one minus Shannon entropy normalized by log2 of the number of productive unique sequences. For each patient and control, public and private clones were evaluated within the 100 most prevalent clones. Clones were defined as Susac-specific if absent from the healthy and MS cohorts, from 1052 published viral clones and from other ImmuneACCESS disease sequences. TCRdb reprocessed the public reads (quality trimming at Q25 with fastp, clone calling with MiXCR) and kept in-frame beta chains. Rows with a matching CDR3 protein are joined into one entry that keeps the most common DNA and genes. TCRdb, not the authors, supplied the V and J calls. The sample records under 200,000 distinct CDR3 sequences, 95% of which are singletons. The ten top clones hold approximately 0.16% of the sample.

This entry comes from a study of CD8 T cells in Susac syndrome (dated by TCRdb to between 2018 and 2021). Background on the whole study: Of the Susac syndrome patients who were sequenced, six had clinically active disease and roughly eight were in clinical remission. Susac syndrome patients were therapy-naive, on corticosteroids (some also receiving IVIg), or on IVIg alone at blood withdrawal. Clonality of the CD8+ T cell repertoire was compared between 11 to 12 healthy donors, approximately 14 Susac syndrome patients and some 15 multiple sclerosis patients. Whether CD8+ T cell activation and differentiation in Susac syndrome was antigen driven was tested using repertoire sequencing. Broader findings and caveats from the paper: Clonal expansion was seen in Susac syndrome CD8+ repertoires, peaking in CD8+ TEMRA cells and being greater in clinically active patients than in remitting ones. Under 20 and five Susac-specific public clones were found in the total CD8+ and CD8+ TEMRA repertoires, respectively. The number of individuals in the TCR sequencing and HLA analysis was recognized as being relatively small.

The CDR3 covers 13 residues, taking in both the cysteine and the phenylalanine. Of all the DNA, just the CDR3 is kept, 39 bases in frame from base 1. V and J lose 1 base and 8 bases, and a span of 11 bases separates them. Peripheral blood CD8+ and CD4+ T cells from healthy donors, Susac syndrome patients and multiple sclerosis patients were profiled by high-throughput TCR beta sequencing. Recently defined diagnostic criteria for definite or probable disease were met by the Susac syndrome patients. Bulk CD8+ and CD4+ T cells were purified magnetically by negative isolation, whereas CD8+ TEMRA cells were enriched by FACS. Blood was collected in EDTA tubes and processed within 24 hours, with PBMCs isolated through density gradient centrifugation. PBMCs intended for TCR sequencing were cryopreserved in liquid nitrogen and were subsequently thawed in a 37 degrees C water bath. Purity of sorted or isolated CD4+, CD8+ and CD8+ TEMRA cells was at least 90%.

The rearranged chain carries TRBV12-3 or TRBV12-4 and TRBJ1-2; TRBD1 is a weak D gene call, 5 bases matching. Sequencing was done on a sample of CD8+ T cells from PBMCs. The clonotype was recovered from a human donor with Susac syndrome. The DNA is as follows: TGTGCCAGCAGTTTAGTGAGGGGAGGAGGCTACACCTTC. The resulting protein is CASSLVRGGGYTF.